This T cell receptor beta chain was recorded in a study of T cell repertoires in cytomegalovirus infection. Notes on this clonotype: A much larger clone lies one base from this, so it may be a read error.

From the reads, TCRdb called clonotypes with MiXCR, one entry per CDR3 protein. The sample shows fewer than 550,000 distinct CDR3 sequences, approximately 11% of them seen only once. Per the germline V gene, CDR1 is SEHNR and CDR2 is FQNEAQ (reference sequence). The CDR3 is 14 residues long. The receptor comes from a human donor in good health (CMV status not recorded). Some clones in this sample may be carry-over from other donors' samples. The sequencing input was PBMCs. V and J are TRBV7-9 and TRBJ2-7; perhaps TRBD1 as D (6 bases). The CDR3 coding sequence is TGTGCCAGCAGCTCCGCTGACAGGCCCTACGAGGAGTACTTC. Amino acid sequence: CASSSADRPYEEYF.